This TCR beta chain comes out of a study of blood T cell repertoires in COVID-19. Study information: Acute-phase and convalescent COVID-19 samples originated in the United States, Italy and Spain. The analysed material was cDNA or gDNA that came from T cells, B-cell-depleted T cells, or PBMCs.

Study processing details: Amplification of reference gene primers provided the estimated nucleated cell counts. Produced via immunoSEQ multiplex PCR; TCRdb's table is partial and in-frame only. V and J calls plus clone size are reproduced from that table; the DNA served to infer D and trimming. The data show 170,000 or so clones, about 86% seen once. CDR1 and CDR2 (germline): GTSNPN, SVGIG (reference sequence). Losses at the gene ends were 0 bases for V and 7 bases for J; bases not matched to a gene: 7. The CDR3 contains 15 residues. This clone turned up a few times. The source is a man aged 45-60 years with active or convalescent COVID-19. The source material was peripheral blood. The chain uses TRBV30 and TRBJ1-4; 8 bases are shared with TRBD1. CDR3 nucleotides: TGTGCCTGGAGTGTAGACAGGGGAAGCGGTGAAAAACTGTTTTTT. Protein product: CAWSVDRGSGEKLFF.